This T cell receptor (beta chain) came from a study of response to subunit inactivated influenza vaccine. Germline loops: CDR1 DFQATT, CDR2 SNEGSKA (reference sequence). CDR3 length: 16 residues. Deletions cut 1 base from V and 4 bases from J, with 19 bases between. Study results and caveats: That few new T cells are recruited by each seasonal influenza vaccination was the authors' suggestion.

Using its own MiXCR run on the RT-PCR reads, TCRdb lists one record per CDR3 protein. The sample records 650,000 to 800,000 distinct CDR3 sequences, around a sixth being singletons. As regards this clonotype: Its matching antigen is unknown.

The rearrangement uses TRBV20-1 and TRBJ1-1, with a possible D match to TRBD1 (5 bases). The sequence was collected from a man aged 45-65 years who received an inactivated influenza vaccine. The source material was PBMCs from blood, sampled roughly 5 days after vaccination. The CDR3 loop reads CSARAASVGGGTEAFF. CDR3 DNA sequence: TGCAGTGCTAGAGCAGCCTCAGTTGGGGGAGGCACTGAAGCTTTCTTT.